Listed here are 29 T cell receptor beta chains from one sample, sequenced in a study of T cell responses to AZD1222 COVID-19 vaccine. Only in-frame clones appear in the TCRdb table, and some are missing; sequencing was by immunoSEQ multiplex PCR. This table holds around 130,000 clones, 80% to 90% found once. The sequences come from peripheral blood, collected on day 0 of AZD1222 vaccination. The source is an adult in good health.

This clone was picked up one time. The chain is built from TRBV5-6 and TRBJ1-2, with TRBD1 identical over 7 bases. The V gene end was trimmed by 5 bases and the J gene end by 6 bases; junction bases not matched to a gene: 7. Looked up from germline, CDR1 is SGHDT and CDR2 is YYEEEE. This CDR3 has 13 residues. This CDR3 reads CASSKTGTHGYTF. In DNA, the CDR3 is TGTGCCAGCAGTAAGACAGGGACGCATGGCTACACCTTC.

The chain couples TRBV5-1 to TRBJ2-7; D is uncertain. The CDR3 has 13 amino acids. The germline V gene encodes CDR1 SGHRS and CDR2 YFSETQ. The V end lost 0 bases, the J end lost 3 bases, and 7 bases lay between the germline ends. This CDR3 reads CASSLGPIYEQYF. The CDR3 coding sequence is TGCGCCAGCAGCTTGGGACCCATCTACGAGCAGTACTTC.

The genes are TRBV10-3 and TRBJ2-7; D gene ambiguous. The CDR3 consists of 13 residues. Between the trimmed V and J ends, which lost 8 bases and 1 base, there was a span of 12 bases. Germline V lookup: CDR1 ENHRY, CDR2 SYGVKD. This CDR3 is CAIDQGISYEQYF. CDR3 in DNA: TGTGCCATCGATCAAGGGATTTCCTACGAGCAGTACTTC.

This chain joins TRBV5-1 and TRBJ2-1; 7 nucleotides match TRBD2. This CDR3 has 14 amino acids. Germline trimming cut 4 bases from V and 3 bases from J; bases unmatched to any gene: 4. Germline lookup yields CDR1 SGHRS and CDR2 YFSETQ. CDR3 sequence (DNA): TGCGCCAGCAGCGGGACGGGGGGCTACAATGAGCAGTTCTTC. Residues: CASSGTGGYNEQFF.

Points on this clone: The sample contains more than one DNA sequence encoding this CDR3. CDR3 in amino acids: CAISGGQGYGYTF. CDR3 in DNA: TGTGCCATCAGTGGGGGACAGGGCTATGGCTACACCTTC. The J gene is TRBJ1-2, the V gene TRBV10-3; 9 positions match TRBD1. The CDR3 consists of 13 residues. CDR1 and CDR2 (germline): ENHRY, SYGVKD. J gave up 4 bases and V 4 bases, and 1 base lay outside the gene matches.

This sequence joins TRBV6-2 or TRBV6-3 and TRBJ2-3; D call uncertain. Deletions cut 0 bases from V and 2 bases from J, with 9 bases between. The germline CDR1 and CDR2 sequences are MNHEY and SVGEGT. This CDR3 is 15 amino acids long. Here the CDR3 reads CASSYSPRDTDTQYF. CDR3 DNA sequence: TGTGCCAGCAGTTACTCCCCTCGAGACACAGATACGCAGTATTTT.

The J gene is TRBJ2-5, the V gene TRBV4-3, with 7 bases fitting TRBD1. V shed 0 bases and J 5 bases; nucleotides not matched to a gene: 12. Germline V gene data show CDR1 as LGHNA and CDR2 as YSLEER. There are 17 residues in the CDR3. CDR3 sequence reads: CASSQDQGDGGGETQYF. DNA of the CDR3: TGCGCCAGCAGCCAAGACCAGGGGGACGGAGGCGGGGAGACCCAGTACTTC.

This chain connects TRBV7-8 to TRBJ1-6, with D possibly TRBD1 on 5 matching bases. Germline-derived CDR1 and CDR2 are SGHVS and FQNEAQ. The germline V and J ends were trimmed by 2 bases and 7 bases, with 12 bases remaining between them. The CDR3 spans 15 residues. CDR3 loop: CASSLLGEANSPLHF. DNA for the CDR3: TGTGCCAGCAGCTTATTAGGGGAGGCCAATTCACCCCTCCACTTT.

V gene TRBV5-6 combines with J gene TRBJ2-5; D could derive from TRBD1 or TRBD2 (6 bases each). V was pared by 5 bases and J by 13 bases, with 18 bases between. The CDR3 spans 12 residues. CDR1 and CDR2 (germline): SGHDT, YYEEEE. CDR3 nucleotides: TGTGCCAGCAGTGCTGGACTGGGGGGCTTGTACTTC. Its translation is CASSAGLGGLYF.

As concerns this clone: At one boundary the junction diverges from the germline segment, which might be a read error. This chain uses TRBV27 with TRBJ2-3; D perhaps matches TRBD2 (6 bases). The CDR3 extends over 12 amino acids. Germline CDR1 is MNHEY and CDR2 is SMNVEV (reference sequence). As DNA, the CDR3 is TGTGCCAGCCCAAAGCGGGTGGGTGGCATCGATTTT. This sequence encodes CASPKRVGGIDF.

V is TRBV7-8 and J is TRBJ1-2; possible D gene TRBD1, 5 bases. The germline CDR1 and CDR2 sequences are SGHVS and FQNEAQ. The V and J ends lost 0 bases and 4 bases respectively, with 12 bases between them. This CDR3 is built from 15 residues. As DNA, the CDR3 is TGTGCCAGCAGCTTAGCCGGGCGGGGGGGCTATGGCTACACCTTC. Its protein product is CASSLAGRGGYGYTF.

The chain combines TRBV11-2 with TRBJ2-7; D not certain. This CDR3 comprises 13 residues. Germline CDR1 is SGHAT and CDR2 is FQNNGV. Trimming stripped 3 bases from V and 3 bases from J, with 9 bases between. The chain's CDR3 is CASSFPRSYEQYF. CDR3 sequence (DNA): TGTGCCAGCAGCTTTCCTCGGAGCTACGAGCAGTACTTC. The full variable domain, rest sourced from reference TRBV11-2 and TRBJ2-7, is EAGVAQSPRYKIIEKRQSVAFWCNPISGHATLYWYQQILGQGPKLLIQFQNNGVVDDSQLPKDRFSAERLKGVDSTLKIQPAKLEDSAVYLCASSFPRSYEQYFGPGTRLTVT.

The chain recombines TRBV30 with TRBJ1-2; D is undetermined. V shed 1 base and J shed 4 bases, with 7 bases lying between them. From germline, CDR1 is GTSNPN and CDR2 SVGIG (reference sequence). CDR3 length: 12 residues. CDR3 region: CAWSGGFYGYTF. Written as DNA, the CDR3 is TGTGCCTGGAGTGGGGGTTTCTATGGCTACACCTTC.

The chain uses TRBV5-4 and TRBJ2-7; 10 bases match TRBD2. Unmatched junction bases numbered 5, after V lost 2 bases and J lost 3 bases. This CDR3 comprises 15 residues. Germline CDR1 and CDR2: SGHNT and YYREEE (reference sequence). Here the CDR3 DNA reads TGTGCCAGCAGCTTAGCGGGAGGGATAGACTACGAGCAGTACTTC. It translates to CASSLAGGIDYEQYF.

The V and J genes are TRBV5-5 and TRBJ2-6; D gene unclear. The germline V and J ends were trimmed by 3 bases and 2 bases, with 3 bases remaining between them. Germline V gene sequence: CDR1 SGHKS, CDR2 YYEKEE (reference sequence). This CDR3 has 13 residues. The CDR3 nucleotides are TGTGCCAGCAGCTCGCCTGGGGCCAACGTCCTGACTTTC. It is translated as CASSSPGANVLTF.

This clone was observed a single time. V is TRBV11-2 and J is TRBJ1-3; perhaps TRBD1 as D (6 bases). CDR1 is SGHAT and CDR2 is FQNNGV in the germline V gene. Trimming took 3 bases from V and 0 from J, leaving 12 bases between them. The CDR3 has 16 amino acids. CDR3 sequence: CASSFLTGSSGNTIYF. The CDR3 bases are TGTGCCAGCAGCTTCCTGACAGGATCCTCTGGAAACACCATATATTTT.

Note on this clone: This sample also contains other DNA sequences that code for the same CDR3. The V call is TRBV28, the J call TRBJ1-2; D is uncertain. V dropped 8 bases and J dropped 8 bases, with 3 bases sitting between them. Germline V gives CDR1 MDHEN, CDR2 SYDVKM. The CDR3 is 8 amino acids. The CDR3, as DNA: TGTGCCAGCGGGGGCTACACCTTC. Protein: CASGGYTF.

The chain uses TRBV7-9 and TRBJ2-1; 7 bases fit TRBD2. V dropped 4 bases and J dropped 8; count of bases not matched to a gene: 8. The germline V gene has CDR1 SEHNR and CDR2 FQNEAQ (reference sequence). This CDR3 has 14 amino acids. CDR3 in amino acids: CASSSRASGDEQFF. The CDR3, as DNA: TGTGCCAGCAGCTCCCGGGCTAGCGGTGATGAGCAGTTCTTC. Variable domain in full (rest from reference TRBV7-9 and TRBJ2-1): DTGVSQNPRHKITKRGQNVTFRCDPISEHNRLYWYRQTLGQGPEFLTYFQNEAQLEKSRLLSDRFSAERPKGSFSTLEIQRTEQGDSAMYLCASSSRASGDEQFFGPGTRLTVL.

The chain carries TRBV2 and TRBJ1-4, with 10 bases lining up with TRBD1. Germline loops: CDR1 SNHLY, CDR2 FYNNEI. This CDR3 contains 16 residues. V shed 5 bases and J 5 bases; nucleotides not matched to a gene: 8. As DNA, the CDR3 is TGTGCCAGCAGTAACCGGGACAGGGGCCGAAATGAAAAACTGTTTTTT. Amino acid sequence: CASSNRDRGRNEKLFF.

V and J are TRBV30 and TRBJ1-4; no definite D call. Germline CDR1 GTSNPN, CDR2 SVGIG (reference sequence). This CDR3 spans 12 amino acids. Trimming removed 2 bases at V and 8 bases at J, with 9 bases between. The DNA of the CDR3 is TGTGCCTGGAGTCCTGACCGAGAAAAACTGTTTTTT. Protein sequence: CAWSPDREKLFF. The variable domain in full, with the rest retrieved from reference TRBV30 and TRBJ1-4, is SQTIHQWPATLVQPVGSPLSLECTVEGTSNPNLYWYRQAAGRGLQLLFYSVGIGQISSEVPQNLSASRPQDRQFILSSKKLLLSDSGFYLCAWSPDREKLFFGSGTQLSVL.

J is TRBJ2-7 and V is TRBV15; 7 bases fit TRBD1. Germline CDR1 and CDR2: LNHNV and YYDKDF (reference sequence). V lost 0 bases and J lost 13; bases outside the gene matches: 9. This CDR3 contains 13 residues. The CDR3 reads CATSRDFEGTAYF. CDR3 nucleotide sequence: TGTGCCACCAGCAGAGATTTTGAGGGGACAGCTTACTTC.

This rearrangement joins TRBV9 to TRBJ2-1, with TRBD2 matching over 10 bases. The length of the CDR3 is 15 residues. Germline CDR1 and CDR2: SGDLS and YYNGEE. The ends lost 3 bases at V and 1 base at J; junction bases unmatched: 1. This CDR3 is CASSEREGSYNEQFF. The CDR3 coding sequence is TGTGCCAGCAGCGAGCGGGAGGGATCCTACAATGAGCAGTTCTTC.

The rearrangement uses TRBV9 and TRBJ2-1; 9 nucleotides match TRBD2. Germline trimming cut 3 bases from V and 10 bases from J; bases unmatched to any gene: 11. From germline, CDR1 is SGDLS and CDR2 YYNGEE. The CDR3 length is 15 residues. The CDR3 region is CASSGYSGGTGEQFF. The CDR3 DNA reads TGTGCCAGCAGCGGATATAGCGGGGGCACGGGAGAGCAGTTCTTC.

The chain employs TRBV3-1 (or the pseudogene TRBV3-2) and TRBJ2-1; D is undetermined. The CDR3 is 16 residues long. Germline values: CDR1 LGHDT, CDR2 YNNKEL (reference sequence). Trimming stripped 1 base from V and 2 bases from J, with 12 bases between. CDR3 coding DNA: TGTGCCAGCAGCCAAGGGACCCTATTCACCTACAATGAGCAGTTCTTC. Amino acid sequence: CASSQGTLFTYNEQFF.

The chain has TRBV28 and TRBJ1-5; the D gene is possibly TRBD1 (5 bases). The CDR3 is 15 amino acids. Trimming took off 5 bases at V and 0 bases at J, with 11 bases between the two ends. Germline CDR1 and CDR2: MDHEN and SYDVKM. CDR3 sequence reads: CASSTGRISNQPQHF. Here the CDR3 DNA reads TGTGCCAGCAGTACGGGACGGATTAGCAATCAGCCCCAGCATTTT.

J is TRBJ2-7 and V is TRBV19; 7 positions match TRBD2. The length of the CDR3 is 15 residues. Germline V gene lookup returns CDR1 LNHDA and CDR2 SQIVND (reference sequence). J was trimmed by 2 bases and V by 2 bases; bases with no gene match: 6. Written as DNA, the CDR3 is TGTGCCAGTAGTATACTGGGGGGGGAAACCTACGAGCAGTACTTC. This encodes CASSILGGETYEQYF.

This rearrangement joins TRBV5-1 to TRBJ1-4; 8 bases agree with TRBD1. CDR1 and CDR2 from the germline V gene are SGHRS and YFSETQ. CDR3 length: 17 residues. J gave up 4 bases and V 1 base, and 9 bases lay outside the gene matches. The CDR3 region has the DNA TGCGCCAGCAGCTTGAGGTTCCAGGGGGCGTTTAATGAAAAACTGTTTTTT. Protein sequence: CASSLRFQGAFNEKLFF.

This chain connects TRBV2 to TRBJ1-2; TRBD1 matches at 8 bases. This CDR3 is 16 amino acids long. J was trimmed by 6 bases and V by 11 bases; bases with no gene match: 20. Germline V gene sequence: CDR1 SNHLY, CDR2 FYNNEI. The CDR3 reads CASYRTGLDARNGYTF. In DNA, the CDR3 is TGTGCCTCGTACCGGACAGGGTTGGACGCGCGCAATGGCTACACCTTC.

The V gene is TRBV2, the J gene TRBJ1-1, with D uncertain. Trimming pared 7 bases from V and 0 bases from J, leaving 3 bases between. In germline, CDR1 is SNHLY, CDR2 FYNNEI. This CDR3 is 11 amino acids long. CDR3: CASILNTEAFF. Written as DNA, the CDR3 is TGTGCCAGCATTCTGAACACTGAAGCTTTCTTT.